This T cell receptor beta chain was sequenced in a study of blood T cells in healthy people across ages. Broader study findings: While age rose, TCR beta diversity per million T cells dropped in a roughly linear way. Nothing was known about donor CMV status, and this possibly confounded expanded clonotype changes.

For the second PCR, which ran for about 6 to 11 cycles, a sample-barcoded 5' primer and a J-beta primer mix were used. A template-switch adaptor with 12 random nucleotides tagged each cDNA molecule. TCRdb processed the 5' RACE reads anew with MiXCR; each CDR3 protein has one entry. The sample carries about 970,000 distinct CDR3 sequences, roughly 47% recorded once. Turning to this clonotype: Its matching antigen is unknown.

CDR3 length: 14 amino acids. In germline, CDR1 is SGHTA, CDR2 FQGNSA. Unmatched junction bases numbered 11, after V lost 5 bases and J lost 10 bases. What was sequenced was blood. This TCR derives from a woman aged 60-75 years in good health. The chain has TRBV7-2 and TRBJ2-1; 7 bases match TRBD2. For the CDR3, the DNA is TGTGCCAGCAGCCGAGGACTAGTGGGAGGCGAGCAGTTCTTC. Translating it yields CASSRGLVGGEQFF.